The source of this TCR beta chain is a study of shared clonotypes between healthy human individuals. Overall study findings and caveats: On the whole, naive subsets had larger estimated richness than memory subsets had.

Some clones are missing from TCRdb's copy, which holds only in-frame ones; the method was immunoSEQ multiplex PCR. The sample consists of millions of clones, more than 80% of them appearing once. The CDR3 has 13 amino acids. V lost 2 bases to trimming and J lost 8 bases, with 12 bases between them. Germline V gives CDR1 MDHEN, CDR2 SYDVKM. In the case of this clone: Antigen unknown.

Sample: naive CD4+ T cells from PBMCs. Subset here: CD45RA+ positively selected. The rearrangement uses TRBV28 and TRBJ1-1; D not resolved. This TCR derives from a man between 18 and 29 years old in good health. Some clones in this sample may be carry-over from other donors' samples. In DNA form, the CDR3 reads TGTGCCAGCAGTTTACAAGGATATGTGGAAGCTTTCTTT. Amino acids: CASSLQGYVEAFF.